A selection of T cell receptor beta chains follows, all from one sample in a study of cytomegalovirus exposure and HLA in healthy donors. Only in-frame clones appear in the TCRdb table, and some are missing; sequencing was by immunoSEQ multiplex PCR. This repertoire shows about 140,000 clones, approximately 82% found once; its top ten account for about 32%. Sequenced material: PBMCs. These TCRs come from a man aged 25 to 45 in good health and CMV-seropositive. Both conserved end residues are part of each CDR3. D genes are given only for firm matches. Clone size appears in some rows only: once, few, many, or a class for an expanded clone.

clone size,V gene,D gene,J gene,CDR3 protein,CDR3 DNA
NA,TRBV29-1,TRBD1,TRBJ1-2,CSAYGPKGQGAGYTF,TGCAGCGCTTACGGACCAAAGGGACAGGGAGCCGGCTACACCTTC
NA,TRBV7-7,NA,TRBJ2-3,CASSTNAAGFDTQYF,TGTGCCAGCAGCACGAATGCCGCAGGGTTTGATACGCAGTATTTT
NA,TRBV28,TRBD1,TRBJ1-4,CASSSPTGRNEKLFF,TGTGCCAGCAGTTCCCCGACAGGGAGGAATGAAAAACTGTTTTTT
NA,TRBV19,NA,TRBJ1-5,CASSIFSSNQPQHF,TGTGCCAGTAGTATTTTCAGTAGCAATCAGCCCCAGCATTTT
NA,TRBV27,NA,TRBJ1-5,CASSLVGSQPQHF,TGTGCCAGCAGTTTAGTGGGGAGTCAGCCCCAGCATTTT
NA,TRBV5-1,NA,TRBJ2-5,CASSLGQVKETQYF,TGCGCCAGCAGCTTGGGGCAGGTAAAAGAGACCCAGTACTTC
NA,TRBV10-1,TRBD1,TRBJ2-5,CASSGQGAWETQYF,TGCGCCAGCAGTGGACAGGGGGCTTGGGAGACCCAGTACTTC
NA,TRBV11-3,NA,TRBJ2-5,CASSPNSVAETQYF,TGTGCCAGCAGCCCCAATTCGGTAGCGGAGACCCAGTACTTC
NA,TRBV6-5,TRBD1,TRBJ2-5,CASREFDRGGETQYF,TGTGCCAGCAGAGAATTCGACAGGGGGGGTGAGACCCAGTACTTC
NA,TRBV7-6,TRBD1,TRBJ1-2,CASSPGTGKGYTF,TGTGCCAGCAGCCCCGGGACAGGGAAGGGCTACACCTTC
NA,TRBV9,TRBD2,TRBJ2-3,CASSLGLAGRDTQYF,TGTGCCAGCAGCCTCGGACTAGCGGGAAGGGATACGCAGTATTTT
NA,TRBV5-1,TRBD1,TRBJ1-5,CASSLDRDRGQPQHF,TGCGCCAGCAGCTTGGACCGGGACAGGGGCCAGCCCCAGCATTTT
NA,TRBV11-2,TRBD2,TRBJ2-1,CASSFQRGIYNEQFF,TGTGCCAGCAGCTTCCAGCGGGGGATCTACAATGAGCAGTTCTTC
once,TRBV7-2,NA,TRBJ2-2,CASSLGTGLGELFF,TGTGCCAGCAGCTTAGGTACAGGCCTCGGGGAGCTGTTTTTT
once,TRBV9,TRBD1,TRBJ2-2,CASARRTGGNTGELFF,TGTGCCAGCGCCCGTCGGACAGGGGGGAACACCGGGGAGCTGTTTTTT
NA,TRBV6-6,NA,TRBJ2-1,CASSYLLGSSYNEQFF,TGTGCCAGCAGTTACCTCCTAGGAAGCTCCTACAATGAGCAGTTCTTC
NA,TRBV7-9,NA,TRBJ1-1,CASSRTVNTEAFF,TGTGCCAGCAGTCGGACAGTGAACACTGAAGCTTTCTTT
NA,TRBV23-1,NA,TRBJ1-2,CASSQSKSPNYGYTF,TGCGCCAGCAGTCAATCGAAAAGCCCTAACTATGGCTACACCTTC
NA,TRBV7-2,NA,TRBJ2-7,CASSLAEARYEQYF,TGTGCCAGCAGCTTAGCCGAGGCCCGATACGAGCAGTACTTC
NA,TRBV5-6,TRBD1,TRBJ1-2,CASSRFLRDRDAGYTF,TGTGCCAGCAGCCGTTTTCTCCGGGACAGGGATGCCGGCTACACCTTC
NA,TRBV11-1,NA,TRBJ2-1,CASSLATGSYNEQFF,TGTGCCAGCAGCTTGGCTACAGGGTCCTACAATGAGCAGTTCTTC
NA,TRBV7-9,TRBD2,TRBJ2-3,CASSYTSGDTQYF,TGTGCCAGCAGCTACACTAGCGGGGATACGCAGTATTTT
NA,TRBV10-3,TRBD1,TRBJ1-1,CAISPDRDGNTEAFF,TGTGCCATCAGTCCGGACAGGGATGGGAACACTGAAGCTTTCTTT
NA,TRBV9,NA,TRBJ2-3,CASSVALSGDTQYF,TGTGCCAGCAGCGTAGCCCTTAGCGGCGATACGCAGTATTTT
NA,TRBV9,TRBD2,TRBJ2-5,CASSTSSGRQETQYF,TGTGCCAGCAGCACCTCTAGCGGGAGGCAAGAGACCCAGTACTTC
NA,TRBV7-3,TRBD2,TRBJ2-5,CASSTTSLETQYF,TGTGCCAGCAGCACGACTAGCTTGGAGACCCAGTACTTC
NA,TRBV11-2,NA,TRBJ1-1,CASSLGYNTEAFF,TGTGCCAGCAGCTTAGGCTACAACACTGAAGCTTTCTTT
NA,TRBV2,NA,TRBJ1-5,CASKVKQYSNQPQHF,TGTGCCAGCAAAGTAAAACAGTATAGCAATCAGCCCCAGCATTTT
NA,TRBV5-7,NA,TRBJ1-2,CASSSGRTSGSGYTF,TGTGCCAGCAGTAGCGGTAGGACCTCCGGGAGTGGCTACACCTTC
NA,TRBV5-1,TRBD1,TRBJ2-7,CASSLVGQGSYEQYF,TGCGCCAGCAGCTTGGTGGGACAGGGCTCCTACGAGCAGTACTTC
NA,TRBV11-2,NA,TRBJ2-5,CASSLSGQETQYF,TGTGCCAGCAGCTTAAGCGGGCAAGAGACCCAGTACTTC
NA,TRBV5-6,NA,TRBJ2-4,CASSLLKMRNIQYF,TGTGCCAGCAGCTTGTTAAAAATGCGGAACATTCAGTACTTC
NA,TRBV30,NA,TRBJ1-5,CAWSFEGRGNQPQHF,TGTGCCTGGAGCTTCGAGGGAAGGGGCAATCAGCCCCAGCATTTT
NA,TRBV5-6,TRBD1,TRBJ2-1,CASSSQLTGGSYNEQFF,TGTGCCAGCAGCTCACAGCTAACAGGGGGCTCTTACAATGAGCAGTTCTTC
NA,TRBV7-8,NA,TRBJ2-3,CASSSTTHTDTQYF,TGTGCCAGCAGCTCGACTACCCACACAGATACGCAGTATTTT
NA,TRBV7-3,NA,TRBJ2-1,CASSSGVEQFF,TGTGCCAGCAGTTCAGGGGTTGAGCAGTTCTTC
NA,TRBV18,NA,TRBJ1-3,CASSTVDSGNTIYF,TGTGCCAGCTCAACGGTAGACTCTGGAAACACCATATATTTT
NA,TRBV5-6,TRBD1,TRBJ2-5,CASSPGQGVAQYF,TGTGCCAGCAGCCCCGGACAGGGGGTGGCCCAGTACTTC
NA,TRBV18,NA,TRBJ1-1,CASSPTGNTEAFF,TGTGCCAGCTCACCAACGGGGAACACTGAAGCTTTCTTT
NA,TRBV11-2,NA,TRBJ1-1,CASRLQPNTEAFF,TGTGCCAGCAGACTGCAACCGAACACTGAAGCTTTCTTT
NA,TRBV5-1,TRBD2,TRBJ2-1,CASSLWTSGGRNEQFF,TGCGCCAGCAGCCTTTGGACTAGCGGGGGAAGGAATGAGCAGTTCTTC
NA,TRBV27,NA,TRBJ1-1,CASSRRQVRNTEAFF,TGTGCCAGCAGTCGACGACAGGTTCGGAACACTGAAGCTTTCTTT
NA,TRBV2,TRBD1,TRBJ1-2,CASSGTGVEGYTF,TGTGCCAGCAGTGGGACAGGGGTTGAGGGCTACACCTTC
NA,TRBV10-1,TRBD2,TRBJ2-1,CASNIAGGPDNEQFF,TGCGCCAGCAACATAGCGGGGGGGCCGGACAATGAGCAGTTCTTC
NA,TRBV5-1,TRBD1,TRBJ1-3,CASSLDGTDLYTIYF,TGCGCCAGCAGCTTGGATGGGACAGACCTTTACACCATATATTTT
once,TRBV7-8,NA,TRBJ1-1,CASSPLKNTEAFF,TGTGCCAGCAGCCCTCTAAAGAACACTGAAGCTTTCTTT
NA,TRBV6-1,NA,TRBJ1-1,CASSPGYSEAFF,TGTGCCAGCTCCCCCGGGTATTCTGAAGCTTTCTTT
NA,TRBV29-1,NA,TRBJ1-1,CSVMDLTEAFF,TGCAGCGTTATGGACTTAACTGAAGCTTTCTTT
NA,TRBV18,NA,TRBJ2-5,CASSPEWEETQYF,TGTGCCAGCTCACCAGAGTGGGAGGAGACCCAGTACTTC
NA,TRBV30,NA,TRBJ1-1,CAWTMGANTEAFF,TGTGCCTGGACCATGGGAGCGAACACTGAAGCTTTCTTT
NA,TRBV29-1,NA,TRBJ1-4,CSVVAGANEKLFF,TGCAGCGTTGTAGCAGGGGCTAATGAAAAACTGTTTTTT
NA,TRBV9,TRBD2,TRBJ2-7,CASSAKTSGSTYEQYF,TGTGCCAGCAGCGCTAAGACTAGCGGGAGTACCTACGAGCAGTACTTC
NA,TRBV10-2,NA,TRBJ2-4,CASSEGGGGIQYF,TGCGCCAGCAGTGAAGGGGGAGGGGGCATTCAGTACTTC
NA,TRBV12-5,NA,TRBJ2-7,CASVPTLGRGLRQYF,TGTGCTAGTGTCCCCACATTGGGCAGGGGCCTACGGCAGTACTTC
few,TRBV15,NA,TRBJ1-3,CATSRAVLGNTIYF,TGTGCCACCAGCAGGGCGGTGCTCGGAAACACCATATATTTT
NA,TRBV6-5,NA,TRBJ1-1,CASNFGGPGTEAFF,TGTGCCAGCAATTTCGGAGGTCCGGGAACTGAAGCTTTCTTT
few,TRBV10-2,NA,TRBJ1-1,CASSVSRGSTEAFF,TGCGCCAGCAGCGTGAGCAGGGGTTCCACTGAAGCTTTCTTT
NA,TRBV5-4,TRBD1,TRBJ1-1,CASSLDRGRNTEAFF,TGTGCCAGCAGCTTGGACAGGGGCAGGAACACTGAAGCTTTCTTT
NA,TRBV2,NA,TRBJ2-5,CASSATRGSETQYF,TGTGCCAGCAGTGCGACCCGAGGGTCAGAGACCCAGTACTTC
NA,TRBV10-3,TRBD1,TRBJ2-3,CATGPGGDTQYF,TGTGCCACCGGCCCAGGGGGAGATACGCAGTATTTT